This TCR beta chain was found in a study of T-cell reconstitution after alpha-beta-depleted transplantation in children. TCRbeta library preparation incorporated unique molecular identifiers. TCRdb re-called the PCR reads with MiXCR, one entry per CDR3 protein. The sample holds some 390,000 distinct CDR3 sequences, approximately 20% seen once. With 0 bases removed from V and 6 bases from J, the gap between germline ends came to 9 bases. Germline V gene sequence: CDR1 MGHRA, CDR2 YSYEKL. CDR3 length: 15 residues. The chain is built from TRBV4-1 and TRBJ1-6, with a possible D match to TRBD1 (6 bases). The receptor comes from a human donor who donated a stem cell graft to a child with acute myeloid leukemia. The sample consisted of PBMCs from the stem cell graft donor, taken from the stem cell graft. The CDR3: CASSQEGRGNSPLHF. The CDR3 nucleotides are TGCGCCAGCAGCCAAGAGGGCAGGGGTAATTCACCCCTCCACTTT.